This is a list of T cell receptor beta chains from one sample in a study of T cells in Graves' hyperthyroidism and ophthalmopathy. Via MiXCR, TCRdb re-called the multiplex PCR reads, giving one row per CDR3 protein. The sample includes around 620,000 distinct CDR3 sequences, about 14% of them seen just once. The sequenced sample was blood. Receptors were obtained from a woman under 30 with Graves' ophthalmopathy. Each CDR3 is given with its conserved first and last residue. A D gene is named only where the DNA matches it firmly. A clone size is listed for some rows: how often the clone was seen (once, few, many), or a class if it is expanded.

clone_size j_call v_call d_call cdr3_aa
many TRBJ1-6 TRBV20-1 TRBD1 CSARADRGLGFHF
- TRBJ2-7 TRBV6-1 TRBD1 CASSSRDSYYEQYF
many TRBJ2-2 TRBV7-2 - CASGQLGELFF
- TRBJ1-2 TRBV5-6 - CASSFQGRLANYGYTF
- TRBJ1-4 TRBV30 TRBD1 CACGTGNEKLFF
many TRBJ1-6 TRBV28 - CASSLLGEAYNSPLHF
many TRBJ2-5 TRBV7-9 TRBD2 CASSQRGGEETQYF
many TRBJ2-5 TRBV7-9 - CASSLAWGQETQYF
many TRBJ2-3 TRBV20-1 TRBD2 CSARAWTRPFADTQYF
many TRBJ2-5 TRBV28 TRBD2 CASRPGTSGMAETQYF
few TRBJ2-7 TRBV5-4 - CASSLELNYEQYF
- TRBJ2-7 TRBV19 - CASSISDRNTYEQYF
few TRBJ2-5 TRBV29-1 - CSVAPETFQGTQYF
many TRBJ2-7 TRBV11-2 - CASSFQSPSSYEQYF
few TRBJ1-2 TRBV7-3 - CASSPTGGPYGYTF
many TRBJ1-2 TRBV3-1 TRBD1 CASSFGTGDGYTF
few TRBJ1-2 TRBV25-1 TRBD1 CASRRAGGDYGYTF
many TRBJ1-4 TRBV3-1 - CASSQDQANEKLFF
many TRBJ2-3 TRBV2 - CASSEAGVDTQYF
- TRBJ2-1 TRBV12-5 TRBD2 CASGLVRGGSEQFF
many TRBJ1-5 TRBV6-1 - CASSEVGAPNQPQHF
- TRBJ2-6 TRBV6-6 TRBD1 CASSYQVQGAAGANVLTF
few TRBJ2-7 TRBV28 - CASSPNRGEQYF
many TRBJ2-7 TRBV28 TRBD2 CASSSLAGVEQYF
many TRBJ2-3 TRBV6-5 TRBD2 CASSYSMETSGKEYF
many TRBJ2-1 TRBV6-1 - CASSERPLTSSYNEQFF
many TRBJ2-7 TRBV3-1 TRBD2 CASSLSLGLAGDEQYF
many TRBJ2-1 TRBV3-1 - CASSQDWRGEQFF
many TRBJ1-6 TRBV12-3/TRBV12-4 - CASSFLGPNSPLHF
many TRBJ1-1 TRBV11-1 - CASSPRWGNTEAFF
- TRBJ1-3 TRBV5-5 TRBD1 CASSMTGMSSGNTIYF
- TRBJ2-2 TRBV13 - CAGNAQVGAGRGTGELFF
many TRBJ2-5 TRBV3-1 TRBD2 CASSPGLAGETETQYF
few TRBJ2-5 TRBV20-1 TRBD1 CSARDPQGWKTQYF
many TRBJ2-7 TRBV28 TRBD2 CASTVGTSAYEQYF
many TRBJ2-1 TRBV5-5 TRBD1 CASSLSPGTGNNEQFF
- TRBJ1-1 TRBV19 TRBD1 CASKYGAGGAITEAFF
many TRBJ2-3 TRBV7-2 TRBD1 CASSSRQGQGDTQYF
few TRBJ2-3 TRBV6-2/TRBV6-3 TRBD2 CASTSPTSGSGTDTQYF
- TRBJ1-3 TRBV18 - CASSPLHPTEAGNTIYF
many TRBJ1-5 TRBV6-2/TRBV6-3 - CASSYLKLSNQPQHF
many TRBJ2-5 TRBV9 TRBD1 CASSSGTTTGLETQYF
many TRBJ2-3 TRBV28 TRBD2 CASSLGVRLAPSTDTQYF
many TRBJ2-3 TRBV25-1 TRBD2 CASSELGSGRTDTQYF
- TRBJ1-2 TRBV29-1 TRBD1 CSVDETGGYGYTF
few TRBJ2-5 TRBV15 - CATSREGAGDDGTQYF
- TRBJ1-2 TRBV30 - CAWSEWADRGYGYTF
many TRBJ2-7 TRBV29-1 - CSVAPDRYEQYF
many TRBJ2-7 TRBV2 TRBD2 CASSERLAEAYEQYF